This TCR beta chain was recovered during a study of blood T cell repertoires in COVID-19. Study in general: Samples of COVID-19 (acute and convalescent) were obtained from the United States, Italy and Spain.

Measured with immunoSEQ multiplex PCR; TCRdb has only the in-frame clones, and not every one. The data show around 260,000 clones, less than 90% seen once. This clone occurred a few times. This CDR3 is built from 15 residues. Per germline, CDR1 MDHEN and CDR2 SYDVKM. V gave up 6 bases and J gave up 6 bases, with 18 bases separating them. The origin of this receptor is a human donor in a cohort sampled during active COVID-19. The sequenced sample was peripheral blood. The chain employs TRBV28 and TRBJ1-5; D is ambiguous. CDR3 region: CASRPPLGSGQPQHF. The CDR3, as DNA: TGTGCCAGCAGACCCCCACTAGGGAGCGGTCAGCCCCAGCATTTT. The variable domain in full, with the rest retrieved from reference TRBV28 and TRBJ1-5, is DVKVTQSSRYLVKRTGEKVFLECVQDMDHENMFWYRQDPGLGLRLIYFSYDVKMKEKGDIPEGYSVSREKKERFSLILESASTNQTSMYLCASRPPLGSGQPQHFGDGTRLSIL.